Only a few counts were recorded for the clone carrying this T cell receptor (beta chain). Its specificity is not known. Together with a sample-barcoded 5' primer, a J-beta primer mix was included in a second PCR lasting roughly 7 to 11 cycles. TCRdb redid the calling of the 5' RACE reads with MiXCR, one entry per CDR3 protein. The sample has 350,000 to 450,000 distinct CDR3 sequences; over 45% are singletons. Extraction yielded at least 5 micrograms of total RNA per sample. The data were taken from a study of blood T cells in healthy people across ages. Study observations and caveats: Researchers deemed the diversity estimates from one million T cells underestimates.

The clonotype was recovered from a man in his sixties in good health. What was sequenced was blood.

Here the CDR3 reads CASSYGAADTQYF. DNA for the CDR3: TGTGCCAGCAGTTACGGTGCGGCAGATACGCAGTATTTT. The V gene is TRBV6-5, the J gene TRBJ2-3, with unresolved D. Per germline, CDR1 MNHEY and CDR2 SVGAGI. Deletions cut 2 bases from V and 4 bases from J, with 7 bases between. The CDR3 runs 13 residues.